This TCR beta chain was sequenced during a study of shared clonotypes between healthy human individuals. On this clone itself: Other DNA sequences in the sample encode the same CDR3.

Repertoires were generated with immunoSEQ multiplex PCR, while TCRdb's copy carries only in-frame clones and drops some. Of more than 1,200,000 clones listed, about 98.5% are singletons. Germline V gene data show CDR1 as DFQATT and CDR2 as SNEGSKA (reference sequence). The CDR3 has 11 amino acids. V lost 3 bases and J 4 bases, leaving 7 bases between the germline ends. The chain is built from TRBV20-1 and TRBJ2-7, with D possibly called TRBD1 or TRBD2 (5 bases each). This clonotype was sampled from a man aged 30-40 years in good health. The sequenced sample was naive CD4+ T cells sorted from blood. Subset: CD45RA+ positively selected. CDR3 DNA sequence: TGCAGTGCTAGGGGGGTATACGAGCAGTACTTC. This translates into CSARGVYEQYF.